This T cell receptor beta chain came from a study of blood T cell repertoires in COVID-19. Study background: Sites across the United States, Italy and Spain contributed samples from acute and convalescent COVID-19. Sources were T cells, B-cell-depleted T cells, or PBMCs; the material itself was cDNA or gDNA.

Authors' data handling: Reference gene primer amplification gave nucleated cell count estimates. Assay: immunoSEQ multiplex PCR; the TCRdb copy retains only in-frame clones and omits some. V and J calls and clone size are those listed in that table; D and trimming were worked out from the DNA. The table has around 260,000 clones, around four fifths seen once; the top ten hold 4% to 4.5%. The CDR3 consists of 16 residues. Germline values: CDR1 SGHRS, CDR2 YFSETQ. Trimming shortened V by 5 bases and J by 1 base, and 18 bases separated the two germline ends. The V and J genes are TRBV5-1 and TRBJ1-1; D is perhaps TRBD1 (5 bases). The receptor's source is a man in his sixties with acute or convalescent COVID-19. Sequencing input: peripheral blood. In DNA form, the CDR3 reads TGCGCCAGCAGTCTTGGGGCGGGAATGAAGAACACTGAAGCTTTCTTT. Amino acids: CASSLGAGMKNTEAFF.